This entry is about one T cell receptor (beta chain). Its antigen is currently unknown. Treatment: 15 to 20 received Ad26.COV2.S at low or high dose, single or two shots; roughly 5 received placebo; per-sample allocation not given. Sampling was performed 63 days after the first vaccine or placebo injection. CDR1 SGHTA and CDR2 FQGNSA come from the germline V gene. This CDR3 region has 12 residues. Trimming removed 5 bases from V and 5 bases from J, with 9 bases in between. These data belong to a study of Ad26.COV2.S vaccination and SARS-CoV-2 variants. Findings and caveats of the study: Reported findings describe substantial breadth in spike-specific CD8+ and CD4+ T cell responses following vaccination.

Only in-frame clones appear in the TCRdb table, and some are missing; sequencing was by immunoSEQ multiplex PCR. The sample lists 510,000 or so clones, roughly nine tenths occurring once. Source: peripheral blood, taken in a trial of Ad26.COV2.S vaccine versus placebo. The gene calls are TRBV7-2 and TRBJ2-5, with D uncertain. This clonotype was sampled from a person between 18 and 60 years old who received the Ad26.COV2.S COVID-19 vaccine or a placebo. The CDR3 DNA is TGTGCCAGCAGCCTATCCTTTGAGACCCAGTACTTC. It is translated as CASSLSFETQYF.